Below are 8 T cell receptor beta chains sequenced from a single sample in a study of spatial heterogeneity in lung cancer. Time point indicated: sample taken at primary tumor resection. In TCRdb, the 5' RACE reads were re-called with MiXCR into one record per CDR3 protein. This sample has 20,000 to 25,000 distinct CDR3 sequences, with 4.5% to 7% found just once. The input for sequencing was PBMCs, taken at surgery. These TCRs come from a male donor with early-stage non-small cell lung cancer.

This clonotype was found a few times. The chain carries TRBV10-3 and TRBJ1-2; D is undetermined. The germline V gene encodes CDR1 ENHRY and CDR2 SYGVKD. The CDR3 runs to 13 residues. Deletions cut 3 bases from V and 8 bases from J, with 13 bases between. This CDR3 is CAISDDLFAGYTF. The CDR3 DNA is TGTGCCATCAGTGATGACCTTTTCGCGGGCTACACCTTC.

This clonotype was seen many times. J is TRBJ2-1 and V is TRBV6-5; the match to TRBD2 covers 9 bases. The CDR3 loop spans 18 amino acids. J was trimmed by 7 bases and V by 2 bases; bases with no gene match: 15. Germline lookup yields CDR1 MNHEY and CDR2 SVGAGI. CDR3: CASSYEALRAGGLNEQFF. In DNA, the CDR3 is TGTGCCAGCAGTTACGAGGCGCTGAGGGCGGGAGGGCTTAATGAGCAGTTCTTC.

This clonotype appeared many times. V is TRBV29-1 and J is TRBJ2-7; possibly TRBD1 for D (5 bases). The CDR3 spans 12 residues. The germline V gene encodes CDR1 SQVTM and CDR2 ANQGSEA. The V and J ends lost 5 bases and 6 bases respectively, with 14 bases between them. The CDR3 DNA sequence: TGCAGCGTTCGGGCAGGGAACCGCGAGCAGTACTTC. It codes for CSVRAGNREQYF.

This clonotype has at least ten counts. The chain combines TRBV2 with TRBJ1-1; TRBD1 might be the D (6 bases). This CDR3 spans 13 amino acids. Trimming left V 4 bases short and J 4 bases short, with 10 bases between. CDR1 is SNHLY, CDR2 FYNNEI, per germline. The CDR3 nucleotides are TGTGCCAGCAGTGTTCCAGGGGCCACTGAAGCTTTCTTT. Translation: CASSVPGATEAFF. The full variable domain, its missing parts supplied by reference TRBV2 and TRBJ1-1, is EPEVTQTPSHQVTQMGQEVILRCVPISNHLYFYWYRQILGQKVEFLVSFYNNEISEKSEIFDDQFSVERPDGSNFTLKIRSTKLEDSAMYFCASSVPGATEAFFGQGTRLTVV.

In its sample, this clonotype was seen a few times. V and J are TRBV10-2 and TRBJ1-6; 11 nucleotides line up with TRBD1. The germline gives CDR1 WSHSY, CDR2 SAAADI. The V gene end was trimmed by 3 bases and the J gene end by 3 bases; junction bases not matched to a gene: 1. This CDR3 has 16 residues. CDR3 sequence reads: CASSDGTGGYNSPLHF. The CDR3 DNA follows: TGCGCCAGCAGTGATGGGACAGGGGGCTATAATTCACCCCTCCACTTT.

This clonotype was found a few times. This chain connects TRBV7-8 to TRBJ1-6, with no clear D. Germline V gene lookup returns CDR1 SGHVS and CDR2 FQNEAQ. Trimming removed 4 bases from V and 9 bases from J, with 7 bases in between. The length of the CDR3 is 12 residues. CDR3 DNA: TGTGCCAGCAGCTCAGTCAGTTCACCCCTCCACTTT. Translating it yields CASSSVSSPLHF.

This clonotype was picked up many times. Compared with germline, one end of the junction differs, possibly owing to a read error. This chain uses TRBV2 with TRBJ2-5, with D perhaps assigned TRBD1 or TRBD2 (7 bases each). The CDR3 has 11 amino acids. Germline CDR1 and CDR2: SNHLY and FYNNEI. CDR3 in amino acids: CVRGGQETQYF. CDR3 in DNA: TGCGTCAGGGGGGGGCAAGAGACCCAGTACTTC.

This clonotype was detected ten times or more. The chain joins TRBV7-9 to TRBJ1-6; D possibly corresponds to TRBD1 (5 bases). CDR3 length: 18 amino acids. V was clipped by 3 bases and J by 0 bases, with 15 bases between them. Germline CDR1 reads SEHNR; CDR2 reads FQNEAQ (reference sequence). CDR3 sequence: CASSFGRGPSSYNSPLHF. For the CDR3, the DNA is TGTGCCAGCAGCTTCGGAAGGGGACCTTCCTCCTATAATTCACCCCTCCACTTT.